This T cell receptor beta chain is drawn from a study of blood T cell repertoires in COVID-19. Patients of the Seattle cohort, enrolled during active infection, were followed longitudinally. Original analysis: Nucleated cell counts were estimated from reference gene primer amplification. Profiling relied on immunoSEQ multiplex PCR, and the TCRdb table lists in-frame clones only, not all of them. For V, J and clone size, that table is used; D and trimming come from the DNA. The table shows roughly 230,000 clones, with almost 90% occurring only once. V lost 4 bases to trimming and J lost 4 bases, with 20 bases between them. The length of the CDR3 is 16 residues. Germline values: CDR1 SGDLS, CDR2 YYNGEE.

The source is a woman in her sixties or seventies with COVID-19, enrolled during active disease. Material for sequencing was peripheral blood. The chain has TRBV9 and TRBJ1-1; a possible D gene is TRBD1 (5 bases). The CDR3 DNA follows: TGTGCCAGCAGCCCATTAGGAGGCGGGGGAGGCACTGAAGCTTTCTTT. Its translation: CASSPLGGGGGTEAFF.